The 28 T cell receptor beta chains listed next were all sequenced from one sample in a study of T cells after yellow fever vaccination. TCRdb fed the 5' RACE reads into MiXCR, producing one record per CDR3 protein. Of hundreds of thousands of distinct CDR3 sequences in the sample, approximately 13% were seen once. Sequencing was performed on PBMCs, taken on the day of the yellow fever booster vaccination. These receptors were taken from a man younger than 45 who received the YFV17D yellow fever vaccine.

The chain uses TRBV11-2 and TRBJ2-5, with 9 bases matching TRBD1. The CDR3 totals 16 residues. From germline, CDR1 is SGHAT and CDR2 FQNNGV. The V gene end was trimmed by 5 bases and the J gene end by 5 bases; junction bases not matched to a gene: 12. As DNA, the CDR3 is TGTGCCAGCAGCGTTACCCGGGACAGGGTTGCGGAGACCCAGTACTTC. It translates to CASSVTRDRVAETQYF.

This clonotype turned up a few times. The chain carries TRBV6-1 and TRBJ2-1, with D possibly TRBD2 on 6 matching bases. V dropped 8 bases and J dropped 0 bases, with 14 bases sitting between them. The V gene's germline CDR1 is MNHNS and CDR2 SASEGT. The length of the CDR3 is 15 residues. The CDR3 spells CASWLSGSSYNEQFF. CDR3 nucleotide sequence: TGTGCCAGCTGGTTGTCCGGGAGCTCCTACAATGAGCAGTTCTTC.

This clonotype was detected ten times or more. The chain recombines TRBV7-9 with TRBJ2-1, with unresolved D. CDR1 SEHNR and CDR2 FQNEAQ come from the germline V gene (reference sequence). There are 12 residues in the CDR3. The V gene lost 2 bases and the J gene lost 6 bases, with 5 bases spanning the gap. CDR3 sequence reads: CASSLTPNEQFF. CDR3 sequence (DNA): TGTGCCAGCAGCTTAACCCCCAATGAGCAGTTCTTC. Using reference TRBV7-9 and TRBJ2-1 for the parts outside the CDR3, the full variable domain is DTGVSQNPRHKITKRGQNVTFRCDPISEHNRLYWYRQTLGQGPEFLTYFQNEAQLEKSRLLSDRFSAERPKGSFSTLEIQRTEQGDSAMYLCASSLTPNEQFFGPGTRLTVL.

There are a few counts of this clonotype. The V and J genes are TRBV20-1 and TRBJ1-5; 7 bases fit TRBD1. Germline CDR1 and CDR2: DFQATT and SNEGSKA (reference sequence). J was trimmed by 2 bases and V by 3 bases; bases with no gene match: 7. The CDR3 length is 15 residues. CDR3 protein: CSARSAGGGNQPQHF. In DNA form, the CDR3 reads TGCAGTGCTAGGTCGGCAGGGGGTGGCAATCAGCCCCAGCATTTT.

This clonotype was observed a handful of times. J is TRBJ2-7 and V is TRBV12-3 or TRBV12-4, with D perhaps TRBD1 (6 bases). This CDR3 is built from 14 residues. V gave up 3 bases and J gave up 0 bases, with 9 bases separating them. The CDR3 spells CASSLNRVSYEQYF. The CDR3 DNA reads as TGTGCCAGCAGTTTGAACAGGGTCTCCTACGAGCAGTACTTC.

Many counts were recorded for this clonotype. CDR3 protein: CASSRTLEAFF. The CDR3 DNA reads TGTGCCAGCAGCCGGACCCTTGAAGCTTTCTTT. The rearrangement uses TRBV7-9 and TRBJ1-1; D is unresolved. CDR3 length equals 11 residues. Germline V gene lookup returns CDR1 SEHNR and CDR2 FQNEAQ (reference sequence). The V gene lost 5 bases and the J gene lost 7 bases, with 8 bases spanning the gap.

The sample holds a few counts of this clonotype. This sequence joins TRBV7-2 and TRBJ2-3, with unresolved D. Germline V gives CDR1 SGHTA, CDR2 FQGNSA. CDR3 length: 14 amino acids. Trimming removed 8 bases at V and 2 bases at J, with 14 bases between. The CDR3, as DNA: TGTGCCAGCGCTTCCAGGCGGACCACAGATACGCAGTATTTT. Protein: CASASRRTTDTQYF.

The V and J genes are TRBV12-3 or TRBV12-4 and TRBJ2-5, with a weak D call TRBD1 (6 bases). V dropped 4 bases and J dropped 0 bases, with 12 bases sitting between them. The CDR3 is 15 residues long. CDR3 bases: TGTGCCAGCAGTTCCACAGGGACCAACCAAGAGACCCAGTACTTC. It specifies CASSSTGTNQETQYF.

A few counts support this clonotype. V gene TRBV7-6 combines with J gene TRBJ2-7, with TRBD2 matching 12 bases. After removal of 5 bases from V and 7 bases from J, the junction contained 9 bases not matched to a gene. There are 15 residues in the CDR3. Germline V CDR1 and CDR2: SGHVS, FNYEAQ. CDR3 in amino acids: CASSPRLAGEGEQYF. In DNA form, the CDR3 reads TGTGCCAGCAGCCCCCGACTAGCGGGAGAGGGGGAGCAGTACTTC.

This clonotype was found many times. The rearrangement uses TRBV30 and TRBJ1-2; tentative D call: TRBD1 (5 bases). CDR3 length equals 15 residues. V was shortened by 3 bases and J by 4 bases, with 18 bases between the two germline ends. Germline V lookup: CDR1 GTSNPN, CDR2 SVGIG (reference sequence). CDR3 nucleotide sequence: TGTGCCTGGAGACGATCGGGGGGGATGCTCTATGGCTACACCTTC. Encoded protein: CAWRRSGGMLYGYTF.

This clonotype was recorded a few times. This chain joins TRBV7-9 and TRBJ2-7; 7 nucleotides line up with TRBD2. The germline V gene encodes CDR1 SEHNR and CDR2 FQNEAQ (reference sequence). The CDR3 contains 11 residues. The junction had 3 bases not matched to a gene; V was cut back by 8 bases and J by 5 bases. CDR3 region: CASHGGNEQYF. As DNA, the CDR3 is TGTGCCAGCCACGGGGGGAACGAGCAGTACTTC.

This clonotype was picked up a small number of times. The V gene is TRBV7-9, the J gene TRBJ2-1; TRBD1 agrees at 9 bases. The CDR3 has 16 amino acids. The germline gives CDR1 SEHNR, CDR2 FQNEAQ (reference sequence). V was clipped by 6 bases and J by 7 bases; unmatched bases: 13. The CDR3 loop reads CASSQSGTGFRNEQFF. The DNA of the CDR3 is TGTGCCAGCAGTCAAAGCGGGACAGGGTTCCGTAATGAGCAGTTCTTC.

The V gene is TRBV7-9, the J gene TRBJ2-7; D gene ambiguous. Germline V CDR1 and CDR2: SEHNR, FQNEAQ (reference sequence). CDR3 length: 15 residues. Trimming cost V 0 bases and J 2 bases, with 11 bases left between them. CDR3 sequence reads: CASSLAFEGPYEQYF. In DNA, the CDR3 is TGTGCCAGCAGCTTAGCGTTTGAAGGGCCCTACGAGCAGTACTTC.

This clonotype was detected only a few times. The chain has TRBV18 and TRBJ2-6; D is uncertain. CDR3 size: 15 residues. Germline CDR1 reads KGHSH; CDR2 reads LQKENI. V gave up 0 bases and J gave up 0 bases, with 3 bases separating them. The CDR3 here is CASSPPNSGANVLTF. In nucleotides, the CDR3 is TGTGCCAGCTCACCACCGAACTCTGGGGCCAACGTCCTGACTTTC.

J is TRBJ2-3 and V is TRBV15, with D unresolved. The CDR3 covers 11 residues. Trimming removed 4 bases from V and 5 bases from J, with 4 bases in between. CDR1 is LNHNV, CDR2 YYDKDF, per germline (reference sequence). The chain's CDR3 is CATSNQDTQYF. In DNA form, the CDR3 reads TGTGCCACCAGCAACCAAGATACGCAGTATTTT. The full variable domain, with the rest looked up from reference TRBV15 and TRBJ2-3, is DAMVIQNPRYQVTQFGKPVTLSCSQTLNHNVMYWYQQKSSQAPKLLFHYYDKDFNNEADTPDNFQSRRPNTSFCFLDIRSPGLGDTAMYLCATSNQDTQYFGPGTRLTVL.

This clonotype was counted a few times. The rearrangement links TRBV6-1 to TRBJ2-3; maybe TRBD2 (6 bases). Trimming pared 8 bases from V and 1 base from J, leaving 16 bases between. Germline V gives CDR1 MNHNS, CDR2 SASEGT. This CDR3 has 15 amino acids. The CDR3 loop is CASAAGSMGTDTQYF. The CDR3 nucleotides are TGTGCCAGCGCCGCCGGGAGTATGGGCACAGATACGCAGTATTTT.

This sequence joins TRBV6-1 and TRBJ2-1, with 14 bases aligning to TRBD2. The V gene end was trimmed by 5 bases and the J gene end by 10 bases; junction bases not matched to a gene: 10. Germline V lookup: CDR1 MNHNS, CDR2 SASEGT. This CDR3 region has 16 residues. The CDR3 region is CASSKKTSGRAGEQFF. In nucleotides, the CDR3 is TGTGCCAGCAGTAAAAAGACTAGCGGGAGGGCCGGAGAGCAGTTCTTC.

This clonotype was recorded a few times. The genes are TRBV9 and TRBJ2-7; D is possibly TRBD1 (6 bases). The CDR3 loop spans 15 amino acids. The V gene lost 0 bases and the J gene lost 6 bases, with 16 bases spanning the gap. The germline V gene encodes CDR1 SGDLS and CDR2 YYNGEE. The CDR3 protein is CASSVDVTGLSEQYF. The CDR3, as DNA: TGTGCCAGCAGCGTAGACGTAACAGGGTTAAGCGAGCAGTACTTC.

This chain connects TRBV9 to TRBJ2-7, with TRBD2 matching 12 bases. The J segment lost 6 bases and the V segment lost 0 bases, leaving 7 bases of the junction unmatched. The CDR3 sequence is 16 residues long. The germline CDR1 and CDR2 sequences are SGDLS and YYNGEE. CDR3 DNA sequence: TGTGCCAGCAGCGTAGAACCGGGACTAGCGGGTGCCGAGCAGTACTTC. Translation gives CASSVEPGLAGAEQYF.

This sequence joins TRBV19 and TRBJ2-6, with 7 positions matching TRBD1. V lost 5 bases and J lost 0; bases outside the gene matches: 13. The CDR3 has 19 amino acids. Germline CDR1 is LNHDA and CDR2 is SQIVND (reference sequence). In nucleotides, the CDR3 is TGTGCCAGTAGTCCTCGGACAGGACTTATCAGCTCTGGGGCCAACGTCCTGACTTTC. This translates into CASSPRTGLISSGANVLTF.

The chain carries TRBV7-9 and TRBJ1-1; TRBD1 might be the D (6 bases). Per the germline V gene, CDR1 is SEHNR and CDR2 is FQNEAQ (reference sequence). The CDR3 runs to 14 residues. Between the trimmed V and J ends, which lost 5 bases and 3 bases, there was a span of 13 bases. This CDR3 is CASSLGGKDTEAFF. CDR3 DNA: TGTGCCAGCAGCCTGGGGGGCAAGGACACTGAAGCTTTCTTT.

This rearrangement joins TRBV5-1 to TRBJ2-3; D may correspond to TRBD1 or TRBD2 (5 bases each). V lost 0 bases and J lost 4, with 9 bases in between. This CDR3 has 14 amino acids. Germline values: CDR1 SGHRS, CDR2 YFSETQ. The CDR3: CASSLAGRSDTQYF. DNA for the CDR3: TGCGCCAGCAGCTTGGCAGGGAGATCAGATACGCAGTATTTT.

This clonotype was observed a few times. J is TRBJ2-3 and V is TRBV3-1, with 10 bases matching TRBD2. CDR1 LGHDT and CDR2 YNNKEL come from the germline V gene (reference sequence). The V and J ends lost 4 bases and 4 bases, in that order; junction bases with no gene match: 2. The CDR3 has 14 residues. CDR3 in amino acids: CASSPSGSPDTQYF. The DNA for the CDR3 is TGTGCCAGCAGCCCTAGCGGGAGCCCAGATACGCAGTATTTT.

This clonotype was observed a few times. V gene TRBV6-2 or TRBV6-3 combines with J gene TRBJ2-5; 12 positions agree with TRBD2. V shed 5 bases, J shed 5 bases, and the junction held 9 bases outside the gene matches. The CDR3 runs to 16 residues. The germline V gene encodes CDR1 MNHEY and CDR2 SVGEGT. CDR3 amino acids: CASSPPGLAGLETQYF. The CDR3 DNA follows: TGTGCCAGCAGTCCCCCCGGACTAGCGGGACTCGAGACCCAGTACTTC.

This clonotype came up many times. The chain couples TRBV20-1 to TRBJ2-3, with D uncertain. The CDR3 is 11 residues long. With 1 base removed from V and 5 bases from J, the gap between germline ends came to 4 bases. The germline CDR1 and CDR2 sequences are DFQATT and SNEGSKA (reference sequence). The CDR3 coding sequence is TGCAGTGCTAGAGTCAAAGATACGCAGTATTTT. Encoded protein: CSARVKDTQYF.

The J gene is TRBJ2-5, the V gene TRBV28; 11 bases agree with TRBD2. The CDR3 has 16 amino acids. Losses at the gene ends were 6 bases for V and 2 bases for J; bases not matched to a gene: 8. CDR1 and CDR2 from the germline V gene are MDHEN and SYDVKM. The CDR3: CASRIGLAGGQETQYF. The CDR3 nucleotides are TGTGCCAGCAGAATCGGGCTAGCGGGAGGACAAGAGACCCAGTACTTC. The whole variable domain, remainder taken from reference TRBV28 and TRBJ2-5, is DVKVTQSSRYLVKRTGEKVFLECVQDMDHENMFWYRQDPGLGLRLIYFSYDVKMKEKGDIPEGYSVSREKKERFSLILESASTNQTSMYLCASRIGLAGGQETQYFGPGTRLLVL.

This clonotype was detected a few times. The CDR3 nucleotides read TGCAGTGCTGGGAAGGTTAGCGGGATACAGACCCAGTACTTC. This gives the protein CSAGKVSGIQTQYF. This chain connects TRBV20-1 to TRBJ2-5; 8 bases agree with TRBD2. The V gene end was trimmed by 5 bases and the J gene end by 6 bases; junction bases not matched to a gene: 11. Germline lookup yields CDR1 DFQATT and CDR2 SNEGSKA (reference sequence). The CDR3 sequence is 14 residues long.

This clonotype occurred a few times. The chain joins TRBV7-9 to TRBJ2-1; 8 positions agree with TRBD2. CDR3 length equals 12 residues. Per germline, CDR1 SEHNR and CDR2 FQNEAQ (reference sequence). V shed 9 bases and J 2 bases; nucleotides not matched to a gene: 0. As DNA, the CDR3 is TGTGCCAGAGCGGGGGCCTACAATGAGCAGTTCTTC. This encodes CARAGAYNEQFF.